This T cell receptor beta chain was sequenced for a study of early T cells in non-severe SARS-CoV-2 infection. This clonotype was recorded many times. Separate cDNA molecules each had unique molecular identifiers attached to them. A single record per CDR3 protein comes from TCRdb applying MiXCR to the 5' RACE reads. The sample includes about 45,000 distinct CDR3 sequences, under 14% of them seen just once. V was clipped by 0 bases and J by 5 bases, with 17 bases between them. The CDR3 runs 17 residues. Germline V gene sequence: CDR1 SEHNR, CDR2 FQNEAQ (reference sequence). The sequence was obtained from an adult who was a healthcare worker with PCR-confirmed SARS-CoV-2 infection or an uninfected control (not recorded which). The sample consisted of whole blood. This sequence joins TRBV7-9 and TRBJ1-5; perhaps TRBD1 as D (5 bases). CDR3 loop: CASSLADGGPSDQPQHF. The DNA of the CDR3 is TGTGCCAGCAGCTTAGCGGACGGGGGTCCTTCCGATCAGCCCCAGCATTTT.